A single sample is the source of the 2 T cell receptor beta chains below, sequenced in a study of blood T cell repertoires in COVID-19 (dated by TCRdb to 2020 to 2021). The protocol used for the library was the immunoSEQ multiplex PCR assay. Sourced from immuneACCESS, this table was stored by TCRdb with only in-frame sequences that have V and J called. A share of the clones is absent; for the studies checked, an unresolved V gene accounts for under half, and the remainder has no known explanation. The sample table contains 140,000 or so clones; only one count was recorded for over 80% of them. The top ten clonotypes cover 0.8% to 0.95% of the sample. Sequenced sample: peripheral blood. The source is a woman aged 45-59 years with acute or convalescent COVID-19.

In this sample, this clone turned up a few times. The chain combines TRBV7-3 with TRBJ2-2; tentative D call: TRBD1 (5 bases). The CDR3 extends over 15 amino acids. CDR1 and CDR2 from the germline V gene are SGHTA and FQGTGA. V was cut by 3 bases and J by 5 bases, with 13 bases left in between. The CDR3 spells CASSFEGAVTGELFF. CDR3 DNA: TGTGCCAGCAGCTTTGAAGGGGCCGTTACCGGGGAGCTGTTTTTT.

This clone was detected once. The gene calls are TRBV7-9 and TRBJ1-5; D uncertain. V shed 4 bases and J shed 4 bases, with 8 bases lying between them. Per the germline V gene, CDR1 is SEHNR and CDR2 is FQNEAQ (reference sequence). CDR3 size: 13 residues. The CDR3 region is CASSSSGNQPQHF. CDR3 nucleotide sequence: TGTGCCAGCAGCTCCTCGGGGAATCAGCCCCAGCATTTT.